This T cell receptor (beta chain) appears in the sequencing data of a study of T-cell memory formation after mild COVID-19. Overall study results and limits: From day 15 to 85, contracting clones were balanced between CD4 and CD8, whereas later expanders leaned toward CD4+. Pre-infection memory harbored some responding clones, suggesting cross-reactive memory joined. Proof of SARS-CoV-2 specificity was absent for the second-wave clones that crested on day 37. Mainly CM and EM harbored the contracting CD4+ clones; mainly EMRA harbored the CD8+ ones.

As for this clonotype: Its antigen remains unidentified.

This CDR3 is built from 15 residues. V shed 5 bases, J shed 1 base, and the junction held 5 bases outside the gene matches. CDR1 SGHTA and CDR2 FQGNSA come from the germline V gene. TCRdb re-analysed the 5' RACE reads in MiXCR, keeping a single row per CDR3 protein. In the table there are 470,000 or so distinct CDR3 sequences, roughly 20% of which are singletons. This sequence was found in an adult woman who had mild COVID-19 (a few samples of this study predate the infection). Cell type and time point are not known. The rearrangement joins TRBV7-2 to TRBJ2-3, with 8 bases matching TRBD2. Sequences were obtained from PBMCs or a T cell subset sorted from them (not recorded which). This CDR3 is CASSPGLGGTDTQYF. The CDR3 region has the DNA TGTGCCAGCAGCCCGGGACTAGGGGGCACAGATACGCAGTATTTT.